This is a list of T cell receptor beta chains from one sample in a study of OX40 agonist ivuxolimab in advanced cancers. Produced via immunoSEQ multiplex PCR; TCRdb's table is partial and in-frame only. The sample contains 15,000 to 20,000 clones, 76% of which appear only once. Here the sequenced sample was CD4+ or CD8+ T cells sorted from blood, taken in a trial of the OX40 agonist ivuxolimab. The source is an adult with an advanced solid tumor such as melanoma, head and neck, liver or kidney cancer. Each CDR3 is given with its conserved first and last residue. The order of the fields is J gene, V gene, clone size, D gene, CDR3 DNA, CDR3 protein. D genes are given only for firm matches. For some rows the clone size is stated as once, few or many, or as a class when expanded; others skip it.

TRBJ1-3 | TRBV15 | NA | TRBD1 | TGTGCCACCAGCGGATTGACAGGGCGTAATGGAAACACCATATATTTT | CATSGLTGRNGNTIYF
TRBJ1-1 | TRBV9 | once | NA | TGTGCCAGCAGCCTTGGGACGGCGAACACTGAAGCTTTCTTT | CASSLGTANTEAFF
TRBJ2-1 | TRBV10-3 | NA | TRBD2 | TGTGCCATCAGTGACGGGACTAGCGGCTACAATGAGCAGTTCTTC | CAISDGTSGYNEQFF
TRBJ1-5 | TRBV6-6 | few | TRBD1 | TGTGCCAGCAGCGGGGACAGGGCCATCAATCAGCCCCAGCATTTT | CASSGDRAINQPQHF
TRBJ1-4 | TRBV7-9 | few | NA | TGTGCCAGCAGCTCGACCGACAGCCTGGCAACTAATGAAAAACTGTTTTTT | CASSSTDSLATNEKLFF
TRBJ2-2 | TRBV6-4 | NA | NA | TGTGCCAGCAGTGCAGGGAACACCGGGGAGCTGTTTTTT | CASSAGNTGELFF
TRBJ1-6 | TRBV5-4 | NA | TRBD1 | TGTGCCAGCCGACCGGGACAGGGGGGCACGAATTCACCCCTCCACTTT | CASRPGQGGTNSPLHF
TRBJ2-6 | TRBV5-4 | NA | NA | TGCGCCAGCAGCCAAGAGGGCTCTTCAGAGGTCAACGTCCTGACTTTC | CASSQEGSSEVNVLTF
TRBJ2-7 | TRBV18 | NA | NA | TGTGCCAGCTCGCCCACAGGGCTCTCCTACGAGCAGTACTTC | CASSPTGLSYEQYF
TRBJ2-1 | TRBV7-9 | NA | TRBD2 | TGTGCCAGCAGCCCCCAGCAGCGGGAGTTCCATGAGCAGTTCTTC | CASSPQQREFHEQFF
TRBJ1-1 | TRBV5-6 | NA | NA | TGTGCCAGCAGCTTGGGAGGGAGGTACACTGAAGCTTTCTTT | CASSLGGRYTEAFF
TRBJ2-3 | TRBV28 | few | TRBD2 | TGTGCCAGCAGACGGACTAGCGGGAGATCGGATACGCAGTATTTT | CASRRTSGRSDTQYF
TRBJ1-1 | TRBV6-4 | few | TRBD1 | TGTGCCAGCAGTTACGACAGGGTAGATGGCTACACTGAAGCTTTCTTT | CASSYDRVDGYTEAFF
TRBJ2-7 | TRBV29-1 | NA | TRBD1 | TGCAGCTTCCGGGACAGGGGTGCATCCTACGAGCAGTACTTC | CSFRDRGASYEQYF
TRBJ2-7 | TRBV6-5 | NA | NA | TGTGCCAGCAGATACCGGGACGGCGCCTATTACGAGCAGTACTTC | CASRYRDGAYYEQYF
TRBJ2-7 | TRBV27 | NA | TRBD2 | TGTGCCAGCAGTGCTTTTTATGGCGGGAGAGACTACGAGCAGTACTTC | CASSAFYGGRDYEQYF
TRBJ1-4 | TRBV25-1 | NA | NA | TGTGCCAGCAGTGAATCGAGGCAGCCCCTGAGGGGGGAAAAACTGTTTTTT | CASSESRQPLRGEKLFF
TRBJ2-1 | TRBV14 | NA | NA | TGTGCCAGCAGCCAAGATCCGGTCCTAGGTGAGCAGTTCTTC | CASSQDPVLGEQFF
TRBJ2-1 | TRBV27 | NA | TRBD1 | TGTGCCAGCCAACCAACCCCGGACAGGAGCTCCTACAATGAGCAGTTCTTC | CASQPTPDRSSYNEQFF
TRBJ2-7 | TRBV4-1 | once | TRBD2 | TGCGCCAGCAGCCAAGACGTAGGGCGGGGGGACTACGAGCAGTACTTC | CASSQDVGRGDYEQYF
TRBJ2-1 | TRBV9 | NA | NA | TGTGCCAGCAGCGTAGACGGAGAGTCCTACAATGAGCAGTTCTTC | CASSVDGESYNEQFF
TRBJ1-2 | TRBV4-1 | once | NA | TGCGCCAGCAGCCAGGGGGAGGGCACTGGCTATGGCTACACCTTC | CASSQGEGTGYGYTF
TRBJ1-2 | TRBV6-1 | NA | NA | TGTGCCAGCAGTGAGTGGGGGGAAGGGTACTATGGCTACACCTTC | CASSEWGEGYYGYTF
TRBJ2-3 | TRBV6-4 | NA | TRBD2 | TGTGCCAGCAGTGACTCGACTAGCGCTCCAGATACGCAGTATTTT | CASSDSTSAPDTQYF
TRBJ1-1 | TRBV18 | NA | NA | TGTGCCAGCTCACCCAGTGCCGATGGCACTGAAGCTTTCTTT | CASSPSADGTEAFF
TRBJ2-1 | TRBV4-2 | NA | NA | TGTGCCAGCAGCCTCTCAGGGCAGGGCGATGAGCAGTTCTTC | CASSLSGQGDEQFF
TRBJ2-3 | TRBV6-7 | NA | TRBD2 | TGTGCCAGAAAGCGGGGGGCTACAGATACGCAGTATTTT | CARKRGATDTQYF
TRBJ2-7 | TRBV4-1 | NA | TRBD2 | TGCGCCAGCAGCCAGGCCCCGGGACTAGGCTACGAGCAGTACTTC | CASSQAPGLGYEQYF
TRBJ2-3 | TRBV11-2 | once | TRBD1 | TGTGCCAGCAGTCACTGGACAGGGGTCACAGATACGCAGTATTTT | CASSHWTGVTDTQYF
TRBJ1-2 | TRBV5-6 | NA | NA | TGTGCCAGCAGCTTGGGGCGGAACTATGGCTACACCTTC | CASSLGRNYGYTF
TRBJ2-1 | TRBV27 | NA | TRBD1 | TGTGCCAGCAGTCCATCCCCTCGCAGGGGGCGTTACAATGAGCAGTTCTTC | CASSPSPRRGRYNEQFF
TRBJ1-1 | TRBV9 | NA | NA | TGTGCCAGCAGCGTGGGGGGCCGTGAAGCTTTCTTT | CASSVGGREAFF
TRBJ2-7 | TRBV6-5 | NA | NA | TGTGCCAGCAGTTACGGGAGCCCCTACGAGCAGTACTTC | CASSYGSPYEQYF
TRBJ2-6 | TRBV4-2 | NA | NA | TGTGCCAGCAGCCAAGATGGGAGCTCTGGGGCCAACGTCCTGACTTTC | CASSQDGSSGANVLTF
TRBJ2-6 | TRBV9 | NA | NA | TGTGCCAGCAGCGTAGCTACGGGGAGAAGCTCTGGGGCCAACGTCCTGACTTTC | CASSVATGRSSGANVLTF
TRBJ2-5 | TRBV11-2 | NA | TRBD2 | TGTGCCAGCAGCCCTAGGACTAGCGGCTATGAGGGGGAGACCCAGTACTTC | CASSPRTSGYEGETQYF
TRBJ2-7 | TRBV9 | few | TRBD2 | TGTGCCAGCAGCTCTCCGAGCGGGAAAGAGGTCCACGAGCAGTACTTC | CASSSPSGKEVHEQYF
TRBJ2-2 | TRBV18 | NA | TRBD2 | TGTGCCAGCCTAGCGGACACCGGGGAGCTGTTTTTT | CASLADTGELFF
TRBJ1-5 | TRBV15 | NA | TRBD1 | TGTGCCACCAGCAGGGCAGGGACAGGAAATCAGCCCCAGCATTTT | CATSRAGTGNQPQHF
TRBJ2-3 | TRBV7-6 | NA | NA | TGTGCCAGCAGCTCCCACCCTAGCACAGATACGCAGTATTTT | CASSSHPSTDTQYF
TRBJ2-7 | TRBV5-1 | NA | TRBD1 | TGCGCCAGCAGCTTGGCAGGGGGCGCGGGATACGAGCAGTACTTC | CASSLAGGAGYEQYF
TRBJ2-1 | TRBV12-5 | NA | TRBD1 | TGTGCTAGTGGCGGAAGGACAGGGAGCAATGAGCAGTTCTTC | CASGGRTGSNEQFF
TRBJ2-6 | TRBV21-1 | few | NA | TGTGCCAGCAGTCCTAAGAGGGCCTCTGGGGCCAACGTCCTGACTTTC | CASSPKRASGANVLTF
TRBJ2-1 | TRBV15 | NA | TRBD2 | TGTGCCACCAGCAGAACGGGACTAACTAACAATGAGCAGTTCTTC | CATSRTGLTNNEQFF
TRBJ2-3 | TRBV7-9 | NA | TRBD2 | TGTGCCAGCAGCCCTACTAGCGGTAGCACAGATACGCAGTATTTT | CASSPTSGSTDTQYF
TRBJ2-5 | TRBV28 | NA | TRBD1 | TGTGCCAGCAGTAAGGGGACAGGTTTACAAGAGACCCAGTACTTC | CASSKGTGLQETQYF
TRBJ2-5 | TRBV4-3 | NA | TRBD2 | TGCGCCAGCAGCCAAGATGGGCTAGCGGGGGGGCGGCAAGAGACCCAGTACTTC | CASSQDGLAGGRQETQYF
TRBJ2-7 | TRBV19 | NA | NA | TGTGCCAGTAGTATAGGCGGAGGCCCCTACGAGCAGTACTTC | CASSIGGGPYEQYF
TRBJ2-3 | TRBV28 | NA | NA | TGTGCCAGCAGTTTTTCCCCCCCGGGCGACGCGGATACGCAGTATTTT | CASSFSPPGDADTQYF
TRBJ1-5 | TRBV28 | NA | NA | TGTGCCAGCAGTTTAGGCAGGGTGGGCCCGGGCAATCAGCCCCAGCATTTT | CASSLGRVGPGNQPQHF